This T cell receptor (beta chain) was identified during a study of T cells after yellow fever vaccination. About the study: Preparing low-cell-number fractions relied on SMART-Seq v4 Ultra Low Input. Study-wide results and caveats: A small share of clonotypes appeared in both CD4 and CD8 compartments.

This clonotype has more than one count but fewer than ten. Antigen: not known. Generation of TCR cDNA used 5'RACE template switching (which added a universal primer site and UMIs). MiXCR, applied by TCRdb to the 5' RACE reads, yields one record per CDR3 protein. The data contain under 600,000 distinct CDR3 sequences, roughly 14% of them singletons. Germline V gene data show CDR1 as DFQATT and CDR2 as SNEGSKA (reference sequence). The ends were cut back, 3 bases at V and 8 bases at J, with 5 bases in the middle. The CDR3 runs 10 residues. The clonotype was recovered from a man between 25 and 39 years old who received the YFV17D yellow fever vaccine. The sample consisted of PBMCs, taken on the day of the yellow fever booster vaccination. The chain links TRBV20-1 to TRBJ2-1; D is unclear. The CDR3 protein is CSASNYEQFF. The CDR3 DNA reads as TGCAGTGCTAGTAATTATGAGCAGTTCTTC.